Listed below are T cell receptor beta chains from one sample, sequenced in a study of spatial heterogeneity in lung cancer. Using its own MiXCR run on the 5' RACE reads, TCRdb lists one record per CDR3 protein. The sample records just over 70,000 distinct CDR3 sequences, roughly 8.9% being singletons. The sequenced sample was PBMCs, obtained at follow-up. Every receptor here comes from a female donor with early-stage non-small cell lung cancer. Each CDR3 is given with its conserved first and last residue. D genes are given only for firm matches.

J,V,D,CDR3
TRBJ1-2,TRBV3-1,TRBD1,CASSLTGVGYGYTF
TRBJ1-5,TRBV7-9,-,CASSLTDNQPQHF
TRBJ1-1,TRBV6-2/TRBV6-3,-,CASSYSRMSGLSLNTEAFF
TRBJ2-3,TRBV7-9,-,CASSLGDDTDTQYF
TRBJ2-1,TRBV7-8,TRBD2,CASSPSGSYNEQFF
TRBJ2-7,TRBV28,-,CASTTPSSHLSTDF
TRBJ2-3,TRBV19,-,CASSPHTRWTLGETDTQYF
TRBJ1-1,TRBV12-5,TRBD1,CASGLPTIQNRGSTEAFF
TRBJ2-1,TRBV29-1,TRBD1,CSVEEGQGVNNEQFF
TRBJ2-2,TRBV29-1,-,CSVDTANTGELFF
TRBJ1-1,TRBV12-3/TRBV12-4,-,CASSPFIGRSMNTEAFF
TRBJ2-5,TRBV7-8,-,CASSLGTQYF
TRBJ2-7,TRBV5-1,TRBD2,CASGTSGSREQYF
TRBJ2-5,TRBV5-1,-,CASSVQASQETQYF
TRBJ1-2,TRBV5-4,-,CASSTTNRVYGYTF
TRBJ2-7,TRBV2,-,CASNLAATYEQYF
TRBJ2-1,TRBV20-1,-,CSAYNEQFF
TRBJ2-7,TRBV7-8,-,CASSLRGQYYEQYF
TRBJ2-7,TRBV15,TRBD1,CATSRGPRQGTYEQYF
TRBJ2-3,TRBV5-4,TRBD1,CASSVDRDWTDTQYF
TRBJ1-2,TRBV6-5,-,CASSSGKYYGYTF
TRBJ2-1,TRBV5-1,TRBD2,CASSSGLAGNEQFF